This T cell receptor beta chain came from a study of blood T cell repertoires in COVID-19. Study summary: Acute and convalescent COVID-19 specimens originated in the United States, Italy and Spain. T cells, B-cell-depleted T cells, or PBMCs supplied cDNA or gDNA.

CDR1 and CDR2 (germline): KGHDR, SFDVKD. This CDR3 region has 20 residues. Unmatched junction bases numbered 21, after V lost 3 bases and J lost 4 bases. Source study methods: Reference gene primer amplification yielded estimated nucleated cell counts. Profiled with immunoSEQ multiplex PCR; TCRdb holds only in-frame clones, not every one. V and J calls and clone size follow that table, whereas D and trimming were derived from the DNA. Of over 200,000 clones detected, around 90% appear once; the ten largest clones hold under 0.95%. This sequence originates from a woman aged 25 to 39 with acute or convalescent COVID-19. The sample consisted of peripheral blood. The gene calls are TRBV24-1 and TRBJ2-7, with 9 bases that match TRBD2. This CDR3 reads CATSDPWTSAAGGGSYEQYF. The CDR3 coding sequence is TGTGCCACCAGTGATCCGTGGACGTCGGCGGCGGGAGGGGGTTCGTACGAGCAGTACTTC.